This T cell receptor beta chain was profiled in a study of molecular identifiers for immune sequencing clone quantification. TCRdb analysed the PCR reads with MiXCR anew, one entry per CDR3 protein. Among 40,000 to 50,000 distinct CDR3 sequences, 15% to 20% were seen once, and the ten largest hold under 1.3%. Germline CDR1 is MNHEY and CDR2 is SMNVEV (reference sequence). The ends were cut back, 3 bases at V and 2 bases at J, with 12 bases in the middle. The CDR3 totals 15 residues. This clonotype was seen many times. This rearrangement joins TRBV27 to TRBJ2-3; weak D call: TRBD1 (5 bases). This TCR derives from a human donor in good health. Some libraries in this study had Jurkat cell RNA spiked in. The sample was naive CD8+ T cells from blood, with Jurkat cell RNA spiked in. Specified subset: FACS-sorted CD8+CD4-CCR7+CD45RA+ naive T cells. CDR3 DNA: TGTGCCAGCAGTTTTTCAGGGCTGCCCACAGATACGCAGTATTTT. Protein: CASSFSGLPTDTQYF.